A selection of T cell receptor beta chains follows, all from one sample in a study of regulatory T cells in long-lasting Graves disease. TCRdb ran MiXCR on the multiplex PCR reads and lists one entry per CDR3 protein. The table has a few hundred thousand distinct CDR3 sequences, roughly 21% seen once. Specimen: peripheral blood mononuclear cells (PBMCs), collected when the disease was refractory, from a patient treated with antithyroid drugs. All receptors derive from a female donor with Graves disease. CDR3s include the opening cysteine and the closing phenylalanine or tryptophan. D genes are given only for firm matches. Size tells how often a clone was seen (once, few, many) or the class of an expanded clone, and some rows leave it out.

D,size,V,length,J,CDR3,DNA
.,.,TRBV12-3/TRBV12-4,12,TRBJ1-1,CASSLWGGRAFF,TGTGCCAGCAGCTTATGGGGAGGAAGAGCTTTCTTT
TRBD1,few,TRBV27,16,TRBJ1-5,CASSPLGQGPNQPQHF,TGTGCCAGCAGCCCCCTAGGACAGGGCCCCAATCAGCCCCAGCATTTT
.,.,TRBV12-3/TRBV12-4,12,TRBJ2-3,CASSRFLDTQYF,TGTGCCAGCAGCCGGTTTCTGGATACGCAGTATTTT
.,many,TRBV24-1,15,TRBJ2-6,CATSAAYSGANVLTF,TGTGCCACCAGTGCTGCATACTCTGGGGCCAACGTCCTGACTTTC
TRBD1,many,TRBV12-3/TRBV12-4,14,TRBJ2-7,CASSLEGGIYEQYF,TGTGCCAGCAGTTTAGAAGGGGGCATCTACGAGCAGTACTTC
.,few,TRBV27,13,TRBJ1-1,CASSLTPRTEAFF,TGTGCCAGCAGTTTAACGCCCAGAACTGAAGCTTTCTTT
TRBD1,many,TRBV28,17,TRBJ1-2,CASSSRQGGKVENGYTF,TGTGCCAGCAGTTCCAGACAGGGAGGAAAGGTGGAGAATGGCTACACCTTC
TRBD1,.,TRBV28,13,TRBJ1-2,CASTGQGASGYTF,TGTGCCAGCACGGGACAGGGGGCTTCTGGCTACACCTTC
.,few,TRBV3-1,14,TRBJ1-1,CASSQEGYSRTHFF,TGTGCCAGCAGCCAAGAAGGATACAGCCGTACTCATTTCTTT
.,many,TRBV2,14,TRBJ2-5,CASSELEGPETQYF,TGTGCCAGCAGTGAATTGGAGGGCCCAGAGACCCAGTACTTC
.,.,TRBV28,14,TRBJ2-1,CASSFLGLGNEQFF,TGTGCCAGCAGTTTCTTGGGCTTGGGGAATGAGCAGTTCTTC
.,.,TRBV7-9,17,TRBJ2-1,CASSSGPPGPRRDEQFF,TGTGCCAGCAGCTCGGGGCCCCCGGGCCCCAGGCGCGATGAGCAGTTCTTC
.,many,TRBV24-1,12,TRBJ1-2,CATSENEGGYTF,TGTGCCACCAGTGAAAACGAGGGAGGCTACACCTTC
.,.,TRBV30,14,TRBJ2-5,CAWSISGAMETQYF,TGTGCCTGGAGTATCTCAGGGGCTATGGAGACCCAGTACTTC
.,many,TRBV28,16,TRBJ2-7,CASSTRGQSGTYEQYF,TGTGCCAGCAGTACGAGGGGGCAGAGCGGGACTTACGAGCAGTACTTC
TRBD1,.,TRBV19,15,TRBJ1-5,CASLNHRGRGQPQHF,TGTGCCAGTCTCAATCACAGGGGGCGAGGTCAGCCCCAGCATTTT
TRBD1,many,TRBV6-1,15,TRBJ2-7,CASSLSGQGTYEQYF,TGTGCCAGCAGTCTCTCGGGACAGGGGACATACGAGCAGTACTTC
.,.,TRBV5-6,15,TRBJ2-2,CASSFGVGGTGELFF,TGTGCCAGCAGCTTCGGCGTAGGGGGCACCGGGGAGCTGTTTTTT
.,many,TRBV28,14,TRBJ1-4,CASSLDLRPEKLFF,TGTGCCAGCAGTTTGGACCTCCGGCCCGAAAAACTGTTTTTT
.,many,TRBV28,16,TRBJ2-7,CASSLFVDSGVLEQYF,TGTGCCAGCAGTTTATTTGTTGACAGCGGTGTGCTCGAGCAGTACTTC
.,few,TRBV10-3,14,TRBJ1-1,CAISGGGLNTEAFF,TGTGCCATCAGTGGAGGGGGGCTCAACACTGAAGCTTTCTTT
TRBD1,.,TRBV11-2,15,TRBJ1-5,CASSSTGKGNQPQHF,TGTGCCAGCAGCTCGACAGGGAAGGGCAATCAGCCCCAGCATTTT
.,.,TRBV12-3/TRBV12-4,18,TRBJ1-1,CASSRDANREGPDTEAFF,TGTGCCAGCAGCCGCGACGCGAACAGGGAGGGTCCGGACACTGAAGCTTTCTTT
TRBD1,many,TRBV7-9,14,TRBJ2-5,CASSLQGLRETQYF,TGTGCCAGCAGTTTACAGGGGTTGAGGGAGACCCAGTACTTC
TRBD1,many,TRBV15,15,TRBJ1-4,CATSRANTGGEKLFF,TGTGCCACCAGCAGAGCGAACACAGGGGGTGAAAAACTGTTTTTT
TRBD2,many,TRBV20-1,15,TRBJ2-2,CSARGLAENTGELFF,TGCAGTGCTAGAGGACTAGCGGAAAACACCGGGGAGCTGTTTTTT
.,many,TRBV19,13,TRBJ1-2,CASSTGLLGGYTF,TGTGCCAGTAGCACAGGGTTACTTGGTGGCTACACCTTC
TRBD1,.,TRBV9,16,TRBJ2-2,CASSTKGQGPTGELFF,TGTGCCAGCAGCACGAAGGGACAGGGGCCCACCGGGGAGCTGTTTTTT
.,many,TRBV20-1,13,TRBJ2-5,CSASETGLETQYF,TGCAGTGCTAGCGAAACAGGGTTGGAGACCCAGTACTTC
.,few,TRBV12-5,14,TRBJ1-1,CASRGGVVNTEAFF,TGTGCTAGTCGTGGGGGCGTTGTAAACACTGAAGCTTTCTTT
.,many,TRBV20-1,13,TRBJ1-6,CSAQDRLDSPLHF,TGCAGTGCCCAAGACAGGCTAGATTCACCCCTCCACTTT
.,few,TRBV29-1,12,TRBJ1-5,CSVSNGGQPQHF,TGCAGCGTTTCCAACGGTGGTCAGCCCCAGCATTTT
.,.,TRBV29-1,17,TRBJ1-4,CSVAMPSNDLPQGKLFF,TGCAGCGTTGCGATGCCCTCGAATGACCTACCCCAGGGAAAACTGTTTTTT
.,many,TRBV30,11,TRBJ2-7,CAWSWASEQYF,TGTGCCTGGAGTTGGGCAAGCGAGCAGTACTTC
TRBD1,many,TRBV2,12,TRBJ1-1,CASRAGGTEAFF,TGTGCCAGCAGAGCAGGGGGCACTGAAGCTTTCTTT
TRBD1,.,TRBV11-3,16,TRBJ1-1,CASSLSRGLVRTEAFF,TGTGCCAGCAGCCTAAGTAGGGGGCTGGTCCGCACTGAAGCTTTCTTT
.,few,TRBV7-2,13,TRBJ2-7,CASSLMGQYEQYF,TGTGCCAGCAGCTTAATGGGCCAATACGAGCAGTACTTC
.,few,TRBV29-1,13,TRBJ1-4,CSVGEGGAEKLFF,TGCAGCGTTGGGGAGGGGGGAGCCGAAAAACTGTTTTTT
.,many,TRBV2,16,TRBJ2-5,CASSGRGRIPLGAQYF,TGTGCCAGCAGTGGGAGGGGACGGATTCCTCTGGGGGCCCAGTACTTC
TRBD1,many,TRBV20-1,12,TRBJ2-7,CSAGTGTYEQYF,TGCAGTGCCGGGACAGGGACCTACGAGCAGTACTTC
.,.,TRBV4-1,13,TRBJ1-5,CASSHEMDQPQHF,TGCGCCAGCAGCCACGAAATGGATCAGCCCCAGCATTTT